This entry lists 28 T cell receptor beta chains sequenced from one sample in a study of a mutant IDH1 vaccine in newly diagnosed glioma. The time point was: baseline, week 1 (first vaccination visit). The treatment denotes: pre-vaccination baseline after standard-of-care therapy. Using immunoSEQ multiplex PCR, the repertoire was profiled, and TCRdb retains in-frame clones only, with some absent. The sample includes about 98,000 clones, about 87% of them seen just once. Sequenced material: PBMCs, taken from a glioma patient treated with radiotherapy, temozolomide or both. The receptors originated from a woman between 50 and 59 years old with glioma.

This chain links TRBV10-3 with TRBJ1-2, with D hard to call. Germline V gene sequence: CDR1 ENHRY, CDR2 SYGVKD. CDR3 length equals 13 residues. With 4 bases removed from V and 4 bases from J, the gap between germline ends came to 10 bases. The CDR3 reads CAISAGRGYGYTF. CDR3 coding DNA: TGTGCCATCAGTGCGGGGAGAGGCTATGGCTACACCTTC.

The genes are TRBV4-2 and TRBJ2-5; D is ambiguous. V was clipped by 0 bases and J by 1 base, with 0 bases between them. The CDR3 spans 12 residues. Germline CDR1 and CDR2: LGHNA and YNFKEQ. The CDR3 DNA reads as TGTGCCAGCAGCCAAGACCAAGAGACCCAGTACTTC. Its translation is CASSQDQETQYF.

This clone was detected only once. The chain combines TRBV7-2 with TRBJ1-4; TRBD1 is a possible D gene (6 bases). Trimming took 3 bases from V and 7 from J, leaving 15 bases between them. The germline gives CDR1 SGHTA, CDR2 FQGNSA. There are 15 residues in the CDR3. CDR3: CASSFLGGAVEKLFF. The CDR3 DNA reads TGTGCCAGCAGCTTTCTGGGGGGCGCGGTTGAAAAACTGTTTTTT.

The J gene is TRBJ2-7, the V gene TRBV6-6; unclear D gene. V gave up 0 bases and J gave up 3 bases, with 9 bases separating them. CDR3 size: 14 residues. CDR1 and CDR2 (germline): MNHNY, SVGAGI (reference sequence). The chain's CDR3 is CASSYSADLYEQYF. The CDR3 DNA sequence: TGTGCCAGCAGTTACTCCGCGGATCTCTACGAGCAGTACTTC.

Points on this clone: The same CDR3 arises from other DNA sequences in this sample as well. The genes are TRBV5-1 and TRBJ2-2; D possibly corresponds to TRBD2 (5 bases). V was shortened by 0 bases and J by 6 bases, with 6 bases between the two germline ends. Germline CDR1 SGHRS, CDR2 YFSETQ. The CDR3 loop spans 13 amino acids. The CDR3 sequence: CASSLGGAGELFF. The CDR3, as DNA: TGCGCCAGCAGCTTGGGGGGAGCCGGGGAGCTGTTTTTT.

This clone was picked up a small number of times. This chain connects TRBV11-2 to TRBJ2-7, with 9 bases matching TRBD1. Per the germline V gene, CDR1 is SGHAT and CDR2 is FQNNGV. The CDR3 sequence is 16 residues long. The junction had 12 bases not matched to a gene; V was cut back by 0 bases and J by 9 bases. As DNA, the CDR3 is TGTGCCAGCAGCTTAGATATTACAGGGGGCGCTTTCGGGCAGTACTTC. Protein sequence: CASSLDITGGAFGQYF.

This clone is a singleton in its sample. The V and J genes are TRBV27 and TRBJ1-1; D not resolved. From germline, CDR1 is MNHEY and CDR2 SMNVEV (reference sequence). The germline V and J ends were trimmed by 1 base and 4 bases, with 13 bases remaining between them. The length of the CDR3 is 15 residues. The DNA of the CDR3 is TGTGCCAGCAGTTTATTAGCAGGCTTGAGCACTGAAGCTTTCTTT. This translates into CASSLLAGLSTEAFF.

In this sample, this clone turned up many times. V is TRBV7-8 and J is TRBJ1-1; D is perhaps TRBD1 (5 bases). Germline V gene lookup returns CDR1 SGHVS and CDR2 FQNEAQ. V dropped 5 bases and J dropped 9 bases, with 19 bases sitting between them. The CDR3 runs to 14 residues. CDR3 in amino acids: CASSPRPDGTKAFF. CDR3 bases: TGTGCCAGCAGCCCACGCCCCGACGGGACGAAAGCTTTCTTT.

This clone was seen only once. The germline gene is not matched at one end of the junction; a read error may be the cause. The rearrangement uses TRBV5-6 and TRBJ2-2; no reliable D call. Germline lookup yields CDR1 SGHDT and CDR2 YYEEEE. There are 12 residues in the CDR3. The CDR3 DNA reads TGTGCCAGCGGCGGACGGACCGTGGAGCTGTTTTTT. Its protein is CASGGRTVELFF.

The chain recombines TRBV7-3 with TRBJ2-7; TRBD1 matches at 8 bases. Germline CDR1 and CDR2: SGHTA and FQGTGA. V was clipped by 7 bases and J by 2 bases; unmatched bases: 4. The CDR3 covers 13 residues. The chain's CDR3 is CASTPRGPYEQYF. CDR3 nucleotide sequence: TGTGCCAGCACCCCCAGGGGGCCCTACGAGCAGTACTTC.

The chain uses TRBV9 and TRBJ2-7; D is perhaps TRBD2 (6 bases). Germline V gives CDR1 SGDLS, CDR2 YYNGEE. The CDR3 length is 17 residues. The V end lost 3 bases, the J end lost 0 bases, and 19 bases lay between the germline ends. CDR3 coding DNA: TGTGCCAGCAGCGCTAACGAGTGGGGGGAGGACTCCTACGAGCAGTACTTC. This codes for CASSANEWGEDSYEQYF. Combining the CDR3 with reference TRBV9 and TRBJ2-7 gives the whole variable domain DSGVTQTPKHLITATGQRVTLRCSPRSGDLSVYWYQQSLDQGLQFLIQYYNGEERAKGNILERFSAQQFPDLHSELNLSSLELGDSALYFCASSANEWGEDSYEQYFGPGTRLTVT.

The rearrangement joins TRBV28 to TRBJ2-5; the D is unclear. V gave up 6 bases and J gave up 3 bases, with 11 bases separating them. This CDR3 contains 13 residues. The V gene's germline CDR1 is MDHEN and CDR2 SYDVKM. CDR3 sequence reads: CASSFQNEETQYF. CDR3 DNA: TGTGCCAGCAGCTTTCAAAACGAAGAGACCCAGTACTTC.

Points on this clone: A junction end diverges from the germline sequence, so it may reflect a read error. V is TRBV7-7 and J is TRBJ2-1; 7 bases fit TRBD2. The CDR3 extends over 15 amino acids. Germline V CDR1 and CDR2: SSHAT, FNYEAQ (reference sequence). CDR3: CASSLQSGDYNEQFF. Written as DNA, the CDR3 is TGTGCTAGCAGCTTACAGAGCGGGGATTACAATGAGCAGTTCTTC.

J is TRBJ1-2 and V is TRBV5-6, with TRBD1 identical over 7 bases. The V gene's germline CDR1 is SGHDT and CDR2 YYEEEE. V shed 7 bases and J 2 bases; nucleotides not matched to a gene: 2. This CDR3 region has 12 residues. In nucleotides, the CDR3 is TGTGCCAGCTACAGGGGAAACTATGGCTACACCTTC. Translating gives CASYRGNYGYTF.

This clone has only a few counts. CDR3 nucleotides: TGTGCCAGCAGCTTCTGGACAGGGTCGAACACTGAAGCTTTCTTT. Residues: CASSFWTGSNTEAFF. The chain employs TRBV7-9 and TRBJ1-1, with TRBD1 matching over 8 bases. Germline CDR1 reads SEHNR; CDR2 reads FQNEAQ (reference sequence). The CDR3 has 15 residues. V shed 3 bases and J 1 base; nucleotides not matched to a gene: 4.

The rearrangement joins TRBV7-9 to TRBJ1-1; D remains ambiguous. Trimming removed 4 bases from V and 1 base from J, with 7 bases in between. This CDR3 is 13 amino acids long. Germline V gives CDR1 SEHNR, CDR2 FQNEAQ (reference sequence). CDR3 nucleotide sequence: TGTGCCAGCAGCTGGGAATCGAACACTGAAGCTTTCTTT. This encodes CASSWESNTEAFF.

This clone showed up just once. The chain links TRBV6-6 to TRBJ1-5; TRBD1 matches 12 bases. Per the germline V gene, CDR1 is MNHNY and CDR2 is SVGAGI (reference sequence). V was pared by 6 bases and J by 3 bases, with 3 bases of the junction left unmatched. The CDR3 length is 15 residues. In DNA, the CDR3 is TGTGCCAGCAGAAGGGACAGGGGGCTCAATCAGCCCCAGCATTTT. This sequence encodes CASRRDRGLNQPQHF.

The sample holds one count of this clone. V is TRBV11-2 and J is TRBJ2-5, with 7 bases identical to TRBD2. After removal of 5 bases from V and 5 bases from J, the junction contained 8 bases not matched to a gene. CDR1 is SGHAT and CDR2 is FQNNGV in the germline V gene. The CDR3 spans 14 residues. In DNA, the CDR3 is TGTGCCAGCAGCCCCGGACTAGTTCGGGAGACCCAGTACTTC. Its protein product is CASSPGLVRETQYF.

On this clone: A read error is likely, as this CDR3 ends without the conserved phenylalanine or tryptophan. The chain employs TRBV6-5 and TRBJ1-5; no definite D call. V shed 2 bases and J shed 3 bases, with 5 bases lying between them. The CDR3 loop spans 13 amino acids. Per germline, CDR1 MNHEY and CDR2 SVGAGI. As DNA, the CDR3 is TGTGCCAGCAGTTACGGGTACAATCAGCCCCAGCATCTT. Translating gives CASSYGYNQPQHL.

This clone was observed once. V usage is TRBV18 and J usage is TRBJ2-7, with a tentative D call TRBD2 (5 bases). Between the trimmed V and J ends, which lost 3 bases and 0 bases, there was a span of 15 bases. The V gene's germline CDR1 is KGHSH and CDR2 LQKENI. The CDR3 extends over 16 amino acids. CDR3 residues: CASSPRGSASSYEQYF. CDR3 coding DNA: TGTGCCAGCTCACCCCGGGGTAGCGCCAGCTCCTACGAGCAGTACTTC.

This sequence joins TRBV29-1 and TRBJ2-1, with 13 bases fitting TRBD2. Trimming at V came to 4 bases and at J to 9 bases, leaving 6 bases not matched to a gene. Germline CDR1 is SQVTM and CDR2 is ANQGSEA. The length of the CDR3 is 14 residues. For the CDR3, the DNA is TGCAGCGTTGTTACTAGCGGGAGGGCCAGTGAGCAGTTCTTC. Amino acid sequence: CSVVTSGRASEQFF.

The gene calls are TRBV28 and TRBJ2-2, with 7 bases lining up with TRBD2. Unmatched junction bases numbered 6, after V lost 2 bases and J lost 6 bases. This CDR3 comprises 15 residues. The germline gives CDR1 MDHEN, CDR2 SYDVKM. CDR3 in DNA: TGTGCCAGCAGTTTACCCGGGAGGTTGGCCGGGGAGCTGTTTTTT. Its translation is CASSLPGRLAGELFF.

This clone was seen only once. The V gene is TRBV6-6, the J gene TRBJ1-2, with D uncertain. CDR1 and CDR2 (germline): MNHNY, SVGAGI (reference sequence). V lost 3 bases and J 5 bases, leaving 10 bases between the germline ends. This CDR3 contains 13 residues. CDR3 DNA sequence: TGTGCCAGCAGTTATGGGGTAGAATATGGCTACACCTTC. It specifies CASSYGVEYGYTF.

This sequence joins TRBV28 and TRBJ2-7; the D gene is possibly TRBD2 (6 bases). The length of the CDR3 is 12 residues. Germline-derived CDR1 and CDR2 are MDHEN and SYDVKM. V was clipped by 7 bases and J by 4 bases, with 11 bases between them. CDR3 in amino acids: CASTYGGYEQYF. The CDR3 bases are TGTGCCAGCACGTACGGGGGTTACGAGCAGTACTTC. Full variable domain (rest looked up from reference TRBV28 and TRBJ2-7): DVKVTQSSRYLVKRTGEKVFLECVQDMDHENMFWYRQDPGLGLRLIYFSYDVKMKEKGDIPEGYSVSREKKERFSLILESASTNQTSMYLCASTYGGYEQYFGPGTRLTVT.

J is TRBJ1-2 and V is TRBV9; D not certain. This CDR3 has 15 residues. V was clipped by 0 bases and J by 0 bases, with 9 bases between them. Germline V gene sequence: CDR1 SGDLS, CDR2 YYNGEE. The CDR3 is CASSVDGRANYGYTF. The CDR3 region has the DNA TGTGCCAGCAGCGTAGACGGCCGAGCTAACTATGGCTACACCTTC.

The rearrangement uses TRBV5-6 and TRBJ2-3; 11 nucleotides align to TRBD2. CDR1 is SGHDT, CDR2 YYEEEE, per germline. The CDR3 sequence is 16 residues long. With 5 bases clipped from V and 0 bases from J, the junction kept 5 bases outside the gene matches. CDR3 DNA sequence: TGTGCCAGCAGACATGGACTAGCGGGCAGCACAGATACGCAGTATTTT. It translates to CASRHGLAGSTDTQYF.

This chain joins TRBV10-3 and TRBJ2-4; D assignment may be TRBD1 or TRBD2 (5 bases each). The ends were cut back, 3 bases at V and 6 bases at J, with 12 bases in the middle. Germline values: CDR1 ENHRY, CDR2 SYGVKD. The CDR3 runs 14 residues. CDR3 DNA sequence: TGTGCCATCAGTGACGGGGCCTCGGGAAACATTCAGTACTTC. It specifies CAISDGASGNIQYF.

In this sample, this clone turned up once. The rearrangement joins TRBV27 to TRBJ1-2; D possibly corresponds to TRBD1 (5 bases). The germline gives CDR1 MNHEY, CDR2 SMNVEV (reference sequence). V lost 10 bases and J 4 bases, leaving 16 bases between the germline ends. This CDR3 region has 13 residues. The CDR3: CATPRGLAYGYTF. The CDR3 DNA sequence: TGTGCCACCCCCCGGGGACTAGCCTATGGCTACACCTTC.